The 21 T cell receptor beta chains in this list originate from one sample, sequenced in a study of resident and recirculating memory T cells in vitiligo. Profiling relied on immunoSEQ multiplex PCR, and the TCRdb table lists in-frame clones only, not all of them. The table shows 70,000 to 75,000 clones, with 91% occurring only once. The sample comprised blood. These receptors originate from a male donor with vitiligo.

The rearrangement joins TRBV10-1 to TRBJ1-5; maybe TRBD1 (6 bases). The germline V gene encodes CDR1 WNHNN and CDR2 SYGVQD (reference sequence). Trimming pared 7 bases from V and 1 base from J, leaving 11 bases between. The CDR3 is 14 amino acids. CDR3 in amino acids: CASIRTGSNQPQHF. Here the CDR3 DNA reads TGCGCCAGCATTCGAACAGGGAGCAATCAGCCCCAGCATTTT.

The chain uses TRBV11-2 and TRBJ1-4; 10 bases fit TRBD1. Germline V gene data show CDR1 as SGHAT and CDR2 as FQNNGV. With 1 base clipped from V and 1 base from J, the junction kept 0 bases outside the gene matches. The CDR3 extends over 16 amino acids. CDR3 protein: CASSLGTGGTNEKLFF. The DNA for the CDR3 is TGTGCCAGCAGCTTAGGGACAGGGGGAACTAATGAAAAACTGTTTTTT.

This chain connects TRBV5-1 to TRBJ2-3, with 9 bases lining up with TRBD1. Germline V CDR1 and CDR2: SGHRS, YFSETQ. Germline trimming cut 4 bases from V and 3 bases from J; bases unmatched to any gene: 9. The CDR3 totals 16 residues. CDR3 DNA sequence: TGCGCCAGCAGCCCATTTACAGGGGGCGGAACAGATACGCAGTATTTT. Amino acids: CASSPFTGGGTDTQYF.

This chain uses TRBV5-1 with TRBJ1-6; D not certain. The V gene lost 4 bases and the J gene lost 2 bases, with 16 bases spanning the gap. Germline V CDR1 and CDR2: SGHRS, YFSETQ. This CDR3 is 17 amino acids long. CDR3 bases: TGCGCCAGCAGCGGCGAAGTTGGAGGGCCCTATAATTCACCCCTCCACTTT. Its translation: CASSGEVGGPYNSPLHF. The full variable domain, rest sourced from reference TRBV5-1 and TRBJ1-6, is KAGVTQTPRYLIKTRGQQVTLSCSPISGHRSVSWYQQTPGQGLQFLFEYFSETQRNKGNFPGRFSGRQFSNSRSEMNVSTLELGDSALYLCASSGEVGGPYNSPLHFGNGTRLTVT.

This clone was seen once. This rearrangement joins TRBV11-3 to TRBJ2-2, with a possible D match to TRBD1 (5 bases). CDR3 length: 15 amino acids. In germline, CDR1 is SGHNT, CDR2 YENEEA. Between the trimmed V and J ends, which lost 0 bases and 3 bases, there was a span of 8 bases. As DNA, the CDR3 is TGTGCCAGCAGCTTAGAGACAGAGTACACCGGGGAGCTGTTTTTT. It encodes CASSLETEYTGELFF.

For the CDR3, the DNA is TGCGCCAGCAGCCCTGAGGGCCTCGCACCAAGAAACACCATATATTTT. Amino acid sequence: CASSPEGLAPRNTIYF. J is TRBJ1-3 and V is TRBV4-3; D ambiguous. Trimming shortened V by 4 bases and J by 5 bases, and 18 bases separated the two germline ends. Germline CDR1 LGHNA, CDR2 YSLEER. The CDR3 length is 16 residues.

CDR3 protein: CASSPGLAGPTDTQYF. In nucleotides, the CDR3 is TGTGCCAGCTCACCAGGACTAGCGGGCCCCACAGATACGCAGTATTTT. The genes are TRBV18 and TRBJ2-3; 11 bases map to TRBD2. With V trimmed by 2 bases and J by 2 bases, 3 bases remained unmatched. Germline CDR1 is KGHSH and CDR2 is LQKENI. The CDR3 contains 16 residues. Filled out from reference TRBV18 and TRBJ2-3, the complete variable domain reads NAGVMQNPRHLVRRRGQEARLRCSPMKGHSHVYWYRQLPEEGLKFMVYLQKENIIDESGMPKERFSAEFPKEGPSILRIQQVVRGDSAAYFCASSPGLAGPTDTQYFGPGTRLTVL.

The chain recombines TRBV7-2 with TRBJ1-2, with D perhaps TRBD1 (6 bases). Germline values: CDR1 SGHTA, CDR2 FQGNSA. The CDR3 is 14 amino acids. The V end lost 1 base, the J end lost 4 bases, and 10 bases lay between the germline ends. The CDR3 reads CASSLEGRGYGYTF. CDR3 DNA: TGTGCCAGCAGCTTAGAAGGCAGGGGCTATGGCTACACCTTC.

The chain couples TRBV28 to TRBJ2-1; 14 bases align to TRBD2. After removal of 4 bases from V and 9 bases from J, the junction contained 8 bases not matched to a gene. CDR1 and CDR2 (germline): MDHEN, SYDVKM. CDR3 length equals 16 residues. This CDR3 reads CASSSGLAGGSGEQFF. The CDR3 region has the DNA TGTGCCAGCAGTTCAGGACTAGCGGGGGGTAGTGGTGAGCAGTTCTTC.

The gene calls are TRBV5-8 and TRBJ2-7; D is possibly TRBD1 (6 bases). The CDR3 has 14 residues. Looked up from germline, CDR1 is SGHTS and CDR2 is YDEGEE. The V and J ends lost 2 bases and 2 bases respectively, with 11 bases between them. The CDR3 nucleotides are TGTGCCAGCAGCTTCAGGGGCCCTACCTACGAGCAGTACTTC. It translates to CASSFRGPTYEQYF.

The chain is built from TRBV21-1 and TRBJ2-7; the DNA was not compared with TRBD2, the D call given in the table. TRBV21-1 is classified as a pseudogene. This CDR3 region has 14 residues. The CDR3 DNA sequence: TGTGCCAGCAGCAAAAAGCTGGGAGAGGCCGAGCAGTACTTC. This codes for CASSKKLGEAEQYF.

The chain recombines TRBV5-4 with TRBJ2-3; tentatively, D is TRBD2 (5 bases). The CDR3 covers 17 residues. CDR1 and CDR2 (germline): SGHNT, YYREEE (reference sequence). The V end was cut by 7 bases, the J end by 2 bases, with 23 bases between. The CDR3 loop is CASAPLTDLANTDTQYF. The CDR3, as DNA: TGTGCCAGCGCCCCCCTCACTGATTTAGCGAACACAGATACGCAGTATTTT.

The count of this clone is one. The J gene is TRBJ1-5, the V gene TRBV27, with TRBD1 matching over 8 bases. V lost 6 bases and J lost 0; bases outside the gene matches: 13. CDR1 is MNHEY, CDR2 SMNVEV, per germline (reference sequence). The CDR3 consists of 18 residues. The CDR3 spells CASRRTGTHLYSNQPQHF. For the CDR3, the DNA is TGTGCCAGCAGGCGGACAGGGACCCACCTATATAGCAATCAGCCCCAGCATTTT.

The chain links TRBV5-8 to TRBJ1-5, with D perhaps matching TRBD1 (6 bases). Germline CDR1 is SGHTS and CDR2 is YDEGEE. The CDR3 consists of 14 residues. V was pared by 6 bases and J by 3 bases, with 13 bases between. CDR3 in amino acids: CASNFDRFNQPQHF. The CDR3 DNA sequence: TGTGCCAGCAACTTCGACAGGTTCAATCAGCCCCAGCATTTT.

The chain joins TRBV2 to TRBJ1-5; no clear D gene. The CDR3 covers 13 residues. V was cut by 3 bases and J by 12 bases, with 15 bases left in between. Germline CDR1 is SNHLY and CDR2 is FYNNEI. CDR3 DNA sequence: TGTGCCAGCAGTGATGAGATACGCTTACTCCAGCATTTT. Translated: CASSDEIRLLQHF.

The chain links TRBV5-4 to TRBJ2-3, with a possible D match to TRBD2 (6 bases). Trimming shortened V by 3 bases and J by 5 bases, and 10 bases separated the two germline ends. This CDR3 contains 13 residues. The V gene's germline CDR1 is SGHNT and CDR2 YYREEE (reference sequence). The CDR3 reads CASSSGERDTQYF. Here the CDR3 DNA reads TGTGCCAGCAGCTCGGGGGAGAGAGATACGCAGTATTTT.

This clone was observed a single time. J is TRBJ2-5 and V is TRBV19, with 13 bases fitting TRBD2. From germline, CDR1 is LNHDA and CDR2 SQIVND (reference sequence). This CDR3 comprises 17 residues. Trimming at V came to 3 bases and at J to 3 bases, leaving 7 bases not matched to a gene. CDR3 bases: TGTGCCAGTAGTATTGGGATAACTAGCGGGGGGGAAGAGACCCAGTACTTC. Translating gives CASSIGITSGGEETQYF.

This chain connects TRBV28 to TRBJ2-5; 8 bases line up with TRBD1. Losses at the gene ends were 3 bases for V and 4 bases for J; bases not matched to a gene: 7. This CDR3 is built from 15 residues. Germline values: CDR1 MDHEN, CDR2 SYDVKM. The CDR3 reads CASSFDRGQRETQYF. Here the CDR3 DNA reads TGTGCCAGCAGTTTTGACAGGGGACAGAGAGAGACCCAGTACTTC.

The genes are TRBV5-4 and TRBJ2-7; tentative D call: TRBD2 (6 bases). The CDR3 length is 14 residues. Trimming removed 4 bases from V and 1 base from J, with 12 bases in between. Germline V lookup: CDR1 SGHNT, CDR2 YYREEE (reference sequence). The CDR3 is CASSGVGGSYEQYF. CDR3 sequence (DNA): TGTGCCAGCAGCGGAGTGGGAGGATCCTACGAGCAGTACTTC.

The chain carries TRBV28 and TRBJ1-5; a possible D gene is TRBD1 (5 bases). Germline V gene sequence: CDR1 MDHEN, CDR2 SYDVKM. Trimming shortened V by 2 bases and J by 4 bases, and 9 bases separated the two germline ends. This CDR3 has 14 residues. The CDR3 spells CASSLGQGNQPQHF. The CDR3 DNA is TGTGCCAGCAGTTTAGGGCAGGGTAATCAGCCCCAGCATTTT.

This chain connects TRBV27 to TRBJ2-7; TRBD1 agrees at 9 bases. The CDR3 is 16 amino acids. CDR1 is MNHEY and CDR2 is SMNVEV in the germline V gene (reference sequence). V lost 5 bases and J lost 3; bases outside the gene matches: 11. The CDR3 loop reads CASSPGTGLRDYEQYF. In nucleotides, the CDR3 is TGTGCCAGCAGTCCCGGGACAGGGCTAAGGGACTACGAGCAGTACTTC.